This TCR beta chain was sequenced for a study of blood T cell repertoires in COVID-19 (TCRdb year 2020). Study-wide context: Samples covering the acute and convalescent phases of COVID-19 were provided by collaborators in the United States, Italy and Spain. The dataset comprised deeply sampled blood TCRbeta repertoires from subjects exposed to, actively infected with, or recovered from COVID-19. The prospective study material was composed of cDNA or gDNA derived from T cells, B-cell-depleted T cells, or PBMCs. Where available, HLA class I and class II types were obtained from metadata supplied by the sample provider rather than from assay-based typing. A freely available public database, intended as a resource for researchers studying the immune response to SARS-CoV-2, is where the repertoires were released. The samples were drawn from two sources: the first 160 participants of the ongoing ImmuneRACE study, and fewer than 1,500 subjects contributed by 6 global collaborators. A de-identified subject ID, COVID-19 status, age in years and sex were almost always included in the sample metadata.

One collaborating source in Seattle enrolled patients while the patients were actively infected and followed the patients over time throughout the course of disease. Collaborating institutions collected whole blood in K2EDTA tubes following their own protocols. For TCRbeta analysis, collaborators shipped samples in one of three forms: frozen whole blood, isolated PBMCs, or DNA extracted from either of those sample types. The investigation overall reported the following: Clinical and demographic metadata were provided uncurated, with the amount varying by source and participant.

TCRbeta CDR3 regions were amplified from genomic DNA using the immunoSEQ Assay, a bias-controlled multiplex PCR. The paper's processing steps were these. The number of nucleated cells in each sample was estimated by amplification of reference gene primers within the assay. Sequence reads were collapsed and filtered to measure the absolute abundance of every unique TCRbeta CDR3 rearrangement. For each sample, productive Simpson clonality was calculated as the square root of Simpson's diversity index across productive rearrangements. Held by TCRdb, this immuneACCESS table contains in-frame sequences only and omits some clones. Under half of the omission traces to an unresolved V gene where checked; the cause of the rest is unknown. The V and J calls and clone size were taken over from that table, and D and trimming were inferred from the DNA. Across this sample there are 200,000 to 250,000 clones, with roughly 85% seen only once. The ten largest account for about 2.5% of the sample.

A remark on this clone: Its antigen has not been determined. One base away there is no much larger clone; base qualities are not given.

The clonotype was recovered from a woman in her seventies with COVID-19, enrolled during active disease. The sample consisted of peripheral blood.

The DNA sequence is as follows: TGTGCCAGCAGCTTAGAGTGGGGGGGAGATACGCAGTATTTT. Translated, it reads CASSLEWGGDTQYF. The sequence is built from TRBV7-2 and TRBJ2-3; 7 central bases correspond to TRBD2. Taken from the germline V gene, the CDR1 and CDR2 loops are SGHTA and FQGNSA. Germline trimming: 1 base from V, 5 bases from J; junction bases outside gene matches: 3. Including cysteine and phenylalanine, the CDR3 has 14 amino acids. The DNA shown is the 42-base CDR3, in frame from base 1.